This T cell receptor beta chain was recorded in a study of T cells in Graves' hyperthyroidism and ophthalmopathy. Researchers amplified the TCR beta CDR3 regions from RNA transcripts. Researchers ran a first-round RT-PCR on the TCR CDR3 using the HTBI primer set. From the multiplex PCR reads, TCRdb called clonotypes with MiXCR, one entry per CDR3 protein. The sample lists 650,000 to 700,000 distinct CDR3 sequences; 15% to 20% were seen once. This CDR3 region has 13 residues. Per germline, CDR1 LNHDA and CDR2 SQIVND (reference sequence). With 4 bases removed from V and 5 bases from J, the gap between germline ends came to 9 bases.

Sequences were obtained from blood. The clonotype comes from a man between 45 and 60 years old with Graves' hyperthyroidism. J is TRBJ2-1 and V is TRBV19; possibly TRBD1 for D (6 bases). CDR3 coding DNA: TGTGCCAGTAGTAGACGACAGGACAATGAGCAGTTCTTC. It yields the protein CASSRRQDNEQFF. The full variable domain, in which reference TRBV19 and TRBJ2-1 provide the parts outside the CDR3, is DGGITQSPKYLFRKEGQNVTLSCEQNLNHDAMYWYRQDPGQGLRLIYYSQIVNDFQKGDIAEGYSVSREKKESFPLTVTSAQKNPTAFYLCASSRRQDNEQFFGPGTRLTVL.